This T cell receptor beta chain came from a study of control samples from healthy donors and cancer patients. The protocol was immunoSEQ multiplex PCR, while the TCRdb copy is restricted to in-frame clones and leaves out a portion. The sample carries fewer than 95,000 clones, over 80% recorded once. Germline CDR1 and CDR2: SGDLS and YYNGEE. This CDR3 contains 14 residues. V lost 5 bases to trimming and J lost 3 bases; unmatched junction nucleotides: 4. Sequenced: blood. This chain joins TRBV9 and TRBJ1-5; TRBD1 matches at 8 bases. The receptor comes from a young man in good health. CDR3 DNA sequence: TGTGCCAGCAGGGCGGACAGGGACAATCAGCCCCAGCATTTT. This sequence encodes CASRADRDNQPQHF.